This T cell receptor (beta chain) was sequenced for a study of T cells after yellow fever vaccination. Study outcomes and limitations: Although the secondary response was weaker, it peaked faster, at day 5 versus 15.

Germline CDR1 DFQATT, CDR2 SNEGSKA (reference sequence). With 0 bases clipped from V and 4 bases from J, the junction kept 6 bases outside the gene matches. The CDR3 has 16 amino acids. TCRdb independently ran MiXCR on the 5' RACE reads; one entry per CDR3 protein. This table has a few hundred thousand distinct CDR3 sequences, 6% to 8% appearing once. This clonotype turned up a few times. Its antigen is currently unknown. This receptor was taken from a man aged 25-40 years who received the YFV17D yellow fever vaccine. Sequencing used PBMCs, obtained 5 days after the yellow fever booster vaccination. The chain uses TRBV20-1 and TRBJ2-7; TRBD2 matches 13 bases. Here the CDR3 DNA reads TGCAGTGCTAGAGAACCGGGACTAGCGGGAATTTACGAGCAGTACTTC. Protein: CSAREPGLAGIYEQYF.